The 23 T cell receptor beta chains below were found in one sample sequenced in a study of response to subunit inactivated influenza vaccine. TCRdb reprocessed the RT-PCR reads via MiXCR and lists one record per CDR3 protein. Of approximately 500,000 distinct CDR3 sequences in the sample, roughly 13% were seen once. This material consisted of PBMCs from blood, taken roughly 45 days after vaccination. Every receptor here comes from a man between 45 and 60 years old who received an inactivated influenza vaccine.

Note on this clonotype: This may come from a read error, since a much larger clone is one base off. The CDR3 region has the DNA TGCAGCGCTGATAGCGGGAGGGCACCGGCCGGGACCCAGTACTTC. Protein sequence: CSADSGRAPAGTQYF. This rearrangement joins TRBV29-1 to TRBJ2-5; TRBD2 matches 11 bases. This CDR3 has 15 residues. Per germline, CDR1 SQVTM and CDR2 ANQGSEA. The V and J ends lost 7 bases and 7 bases, in that order; junction bases with no gene match: 14.

This clonotype has only a few counts. This chain joins TRBV5-1 and TRBJ2-5, with D possibly matching TRBD1 (6 bases). CDR1 and CDR2 (germline): SGHRS, YFSETQ. Trimming cost V 4 bases and J 1 base, with 11 bases left between them. CDR3 size: 14 residues. The CDR3 DNA reads as TGCGCCAGCAGCGGACCGGACAGCCAAGAGACCCAGTACTTC. Translation: CASSGPDSQETQYF.

The rearrangement uses TRBV4-3 and TRBJ2-1; 9 nucleotides line up with TRBD1. CDR3 length equals 15 residues. V trimming: 3 bases; J trimming: 5 bases; junction bases outside the gene matches: 5. Germline assignment: CDR1 LGHNA and CDR2 YSLEER. Here the CDR3 DNA reads TGCGCCAGCAGCCACGGGACAGGGTTGAACAATGAGCAGTTCTTC. Translated, it gives CASSHGTGLNNEQFF.

A few counts support this clonotype. The chain recombines TRBV4-2 with TRBJ2-7; D possibly uses TRBD1 or TRBD2 (5 bases each). Germline CDR1 LGHNA, CDR2 YNFKEQ. This CDR3 spans 15 amino acids. With 3 bases removed from V and 2 bases from J, the gap between germline ends came to 14 bases. CDR3 nucleotide sequence: TGTGCCAGCAGCCATTCCTCTCGGGGCACCTACGAGCAGTACTTC. Translating it yields CASSHSSRGTYEQYF.

The chain combines TRBV4-3 with TRBJ2-2, with TRBD2 matching 11 bases. Germline V lookup: CDR1 LGHNA, CDR2 YSLEER. The CDR3 is 19 amino acids. V lost 0 bases and J lost 3; bases outside the gene matches: 9. The DNA of the CDR3 is TGCGCCAGCAGCCAAGAATGGGGTAGCGGGAGGGCCTACACCGGGGAGCTGTTTTTT. It codes for CASSQEWGSGRAYTGELFF.

The genes are TRBV28 and TRBJ2-3; possibly TRBD2 for D (5 bases). This CDR3 contains 16 residues. V was trimmed by 1 base and J by 0 bases, leaving 11 bases between them. Germline lookup yields CDR1 MDHEN and CDR2 SYDVKM. The CDR3 coding sequence is TGTGCCAGCAGTTTATATGGAGGATATAGCACAGATACGCAGTATTTT. It specifies CASSLYGGYSTDTQYF.

The chain uses TRBV19 and TRBJ2-3; D gene ambiguous. CDR3 size: 15 residues. Germline assignment: CDR1 LNHDA and CDR2 SQIVND (reference sequence). V was pared by 1 base and J by 0 bases, with 8 bases between. Here the CDR3 DNA reads TGTGCCAGTAGTATAGGGCCATCTAGCACAGATACGCAGTATTTT. Its translation: CASSIGPSSTDTQYF.

The sample holds many counts of this clonotype. V and J are TRBV20-1 and TRBJ1-5, with D unresolved. Trimming took off 0 bases at V and 2 bases at J, with 14 bases between the two ends. From germline, CDR1 is DFQATT and CDR2 SNEGSKA (reference sequence). The CDR3 covers 16 residues. This chain's CDR3 is CSARETSWQGNQPQHF. The DNA of the CDR3 is TGCAGTGCTAGAGAAACGTCCTGGCAGGGCAATCAGCCCCAGCATTTT.

The V and J genes are TRBV21-1 and TRBJ2-5; the listed D gene, TRBD1, was not tested against the DNA. TRBV21-1 is reported as a pseudogene. The CDR3 is 17 amino acids. CDR3 bases: TGTGCCAGCAGCCCTGCTGGCCGACAGGGGGCGCGGGAGACCCAGTACTTC. Translating it yields CASSPAGRQGARETQYF.

The table lists this clonotype with many counts. The chain uses TRBV20-1 and TRBJ2-7; 8 bases match TRBD2. V dropped 0 bases and J dropped 3; count of bases not matched to a gene: 4. The CDR3 is 14 residues long. The germline V gene has CDR1 DFQATT and CDR2 SNEGSKA (reference sequence). The CDR3 sequence is CSARDGAGGYEQYF. DNA for the CDR3: TGCAGTGCTAGAGATGGGGCGGGGGGCTACGAGCAGTACTTC.

In its sample, this clonotype was seen a few times. The genes are TRBV7-2 and TRBJ2-1, with 11 bases that match TRBD2. V trimming: 3 bases; J trimming: 6 bases; junction bases outside the gene matches: 7. Germline lookup yields CDR1 SGHTA and CDR2 FQGNSA. This CDR3 contains 16 residues. The CDR3 DNA sequence: TGTGCCAGCAGCTTGTATAGCGGGAGGGCCATCAATGAGCAGTTCTTC. Protein: CASSLYSGRAINEQFF.

This clonotype was detected a few times. The genes are TRBV7-2 and TRBJ2-3, with TRBD2 as a possible D gene (6 bases). The CDR3 runs 15 residues. Per germline, CDR1 SGHTA and CDR2 FQGNSA. V lost 0 bases to trimming and J lost 5 bases, with 12 bases between them. CDR3 bases: TGTGCCAGCAGCTTAGCTAGCGGTGGTGGAGATACGCAGTATTTT. Its protein is CASSLASGGGDTQYF.

This clonotype was detected many times. The chain is built from TRBV7-2 and TRBJ1-5; D gene uncertain. The CDR3 runs 16 residues. CDR1 is SGHTA and CDR2 is FQGNSA in the germline V gene. Trimming shortened V by 3 bases and J by 4 bases, and 16 bases separated the two germline ends. The CDR3 DNA sequence: TGTGCCAGCAGCTTGATGGACGGAGGTAGGAATCAGCCCCAGCATTTT. The encoded protein is CASSLMDGGRNQPQHF.

The V gene is TRBV5-1, the J gene TRBJ2-7, with 9 bases lining up with TRBD1. CDR3 length equals 14 residues. With 4 bases clipped from V and 1 base from J, the junction kept 3 bases outside the gene matches. Germline-derived CDR1 and CDR2 are SGHRS and YFSETQ. CDR3 in amino acids: CASSVQGASYEQYF. The DNA for the CDR3 is TGCGCCAGCAGCGTACAGGGGGCGTCCTACGAGCAGTACTTC.

V and J are TRBV9 and TRBJ2-5; 8 bases map to TRBD2. The CDR3 is 15 residues long. Per germline, CDR1 SGDLS and CDR2 YYNGEE. V lost 0 bases, J lost 4 bases, and 5 bases stayed unmatched. DNA for the CDR3: TGTGCCAGCAGCGTAGCGTCCGGGGGGGGAGAGACCCAGTACTTC. Protein product: CASSVASGGGETQYF.

This clonotype was seen ten or more times. This chain connects TRBV7-9 to TRBJ2-3; D not certain. The germline V gene has CDR1 SEHNR and CDR2 FQNEAQ (reference sequence). The CDR3 runs 13 residues. The ends were cut back, 5 bases at V and 8 bases at J, with 14 bases in the middle. In DNA form, the CDR3 reads TGTGCCAGCAGCATACCGCTAGTGGCTACGCAGTATTTT. Its translation is CASSIPLVATQYF.

The rearrangement uses TRBV2 and TRBJ2-3; D may correspond to TRBD1 or TRBD2 (5 bases each). CDR1 and CDR2 from the germline V gene are SNHLY and FYNNEI. Trimming removed 0 bases at V and 4 bases at J, with 11 bases between. The CDR3 has 15 residues. CDR3 amino acids: CASSEAGLGADTQYF. CDR3 DNA: TGTGCCAGCAGTGAAGCAGGACTGGGGGCAGATACGCAGTATTTT.

There are a few counts of this clonotype. V gene TRBV12-3 or TRBV12-4 combines with J gene TRBJ2-3, with D possibly being TRBD2 (6 bases). Trimming took 6 bases from V and 2 from J, leaving 15 bases between them. The CDR3 contains 15 residues. The CDR3 nucleotides are TGTGCCAGCAGCTACGCCGGGACTCCCACAGATACGCAGTATTTT. It yields the protein CASSYAGTPTDTQYF.

In its sample, this clonotype was seen many times. This chain links TRBV20-1 with TRBJ2-3, with 9 bases matching TRBD2. Germline-derived CDR1 and CDR2 are DFQATT and SNEGSKA (reference sequence). The CDR3 covers 16 residues. Unmatched junction bases numbered 4, after V lost 0 bases and J lost 0 bases. CDR3 bases: TGCAGTGCTAGAGACCCAGCGGGAGGTAGCACAGATACGCAGTATTTT. This codes for CSARDPAGGSTDTQYF.

This chain connects TRBV7-2 to TRBJ2-7; D is perhaps TRBD2 (6 bases). The germline gives CDR1 SGHTA, CDR2 FQGNSA. Between the trimmed V and J ends, which lost 1 base and 5 bases, there was a span of 12 bases. The CDR3 runs to 14 residues. CDR3 in amino acids: CASSLVPGVNEQYF. Here the CDR3 DNA reads TGTGCCAGCAGCTTAGTTCCGGGAGTCAACGAGCAGTACTTC.

This clonotype has only a few counts. V and J are TRBV2 and TRBJ2-7; no firm D call. CDR3 length: 14 amino acids. Germline V gene data show CDR1 as SNHLY and CDR2 as FYNNEI. V was pared by 3 bases and J by 3 bases, with 12 bases between. DNA of the CDR3: TGTGCCAGCAGTGAGACGGTTGTCTTCTACGAGCAGTACTTC. Its translation: CASSETVVFYEQYF.

This rearrangement joins TRBV24-1 to TRBJ2-3, with 14 positions matching TRBD2. The germline gives CDR1 KGHDR, CDR2 SFDVKD. CDR3 size: 18 residues. Trimming removed 0 bases from V and 3 bases from J; junction bases left unmatched: 4. The DNA of the CDR3 is TGTGCCACCAGTGATTTGCATGGGACTAGCGGGAGTACAGATACGCAGTATTTT. The encoded protein is CATSDLHGTSGSTDTQYF.

The rearrangement uses TRBV6-5 and TRBJ1-1; 9 positions match TRBD1. With V trimmed by 4 bases and J by 5 bases, 8 bases remained unmatched. Looked up from germline, CDR1 is MNHEY and CDR2 is SVGAGI. This CDR3 region has 15 residues. In DNA form, the CDR3 reads TGTGCCAGCAGTTCGGACAGGGGCCGGAGGACTGAAGCTTTCTTT. This translates into CASSSDRGRRTEAFF.